Listed below are T cell receptor beta chains from one sample, sequenced in a study of circulating and synovial CD4+ cells in juvenile arthritis. The assay was immunoSEQ multiplex PCR, and TCRdb's table has in-frame clones only and misses some. The top ten clones hold around 0.7% of a sample with 30,000 to 40,000 clones, about 94% of them seen once. Source material: CD4+ T cells from blood. Every receptor here comes from a human donor with juvenile idiopathic arthritis. CDR3s include the opening cysteine and the closing phenylalanine or tryptophan. A D gene is named only where the DNA matches it firmly.

v_call	d_call	j_call	cdr3_aa
TRBV5-1	.	TRBJ2-7	CASSLIRGSYEQYF
TRBV5-8	.	TRBJ1-1	CASSLSGGAMNTEAFF
TRBV27	.	TRBJ2-5	CASSLLQGTKTQYF
TRBV19	TRBD2	TRBJ2-5	CASRGRGRETQYF
TRBV18	.	TRBJ2-2	CASSPDSPTGELFF
TRBV6-5	.	TRBJ1-6	CASSYSVGGGNSPLHF
TRBV5-5	.	TRBJ1-6	CAPSLRPESSYNSPLHF
TRBV7-2	.	TRBJ2-5	CASSLGWRETQYF
TRBV27	.	TRBJ2-5	CASRGGPWGETQYF
TRBV27	.	TRBJ2-1	CASSLFGPGEGGHEQFF
TRBV12-5	.	TRBJ1-5	CASGLVGGNQPQHF
TRBV7-2	TRBD1	TRBJ1-2	CASSSNLDRVKNGYTF
TRBV18	TRBD1	TRBJ2-5	CASSPRGQADETQYF
TRBV5-1	.	TRBJ2-5	CASSSGYSEETQYF
TRBV10-3	.	TRBJ2-1	CAISESMRDWSEQFF
TRBV7-2	.	TRBJ1-2	CASSLATSGGDYGYTF
TRBV30	.	TRBJ1-6	CAWTQAQSSYNSPLHF
TRBV9	TRBD1	TRBJ2-7	CASSPRQGHSYEQYF
TRBV19	.	TRBJ2-2	CASCRTTNTGELFF
TRBV10-3	.	TRBJ1-2	CAITSSIGGYGYTF
TRBV7-8	.	TRBJ1-2	CASSLADNFYGYTF
TRBV15	TRBD1	TRBJ2-6	CATSRLQGNGANVLTF
TRBV5-4	.	TRBJ2-3	CASSLTSRTDTQYF
TRBV6-5	.	TRBJ2-7	CASSYSASSYEQYF
TRBV7-2	TRBD1	TRBJ1-2	CASSSRDRGRSYGYTF
TRBV7-9	.	TRBJ1-1	CASSLDSRRYTEAFF
TRBV7-3	.	TRBJ1-1	CASSLAEALPNTEAFF
TRBV5-4	.	TRBJ2-5	CASSRLRETQYF
TRBV4-2	.	TRBJ2-4	CASSPPGRAKNIQYF
TRBV5-6	TRBD1	TRBJ2-3	CASSQPPGQTTDTQYF
TRBV29-1	.	TRBJ2-5	CSVEGAGEGTQYF
TRBV19	TRBD2	TRBJ2-7	CASSKAGGLYEQYF
TRBV4-1	TRBD2	TRBJ2-5	CASSRGLVRETQYF
TRBV7-9	.	TRBJ1-4	CASSLGGGTGEAEKLFF
TRBV5-1	.	TRBJ2-2	CASSPNTGNPAGELFF
TRBV6-5	TRBD1	TRBJ1-2	CASRNTGGRGYTF
TRBV9	TRBD1	TRBJ2-1	CASSLTGGAEQFF
TRBV19	.	TRBJ2-7	CASSIRGQSPYEQYF
TRBV7-2	TRBD1	TRBJ2-3	CASSDTGVRTDTQYF
TRBV30	.	TRBJ1-5	CAWATGGNQPQHF
TRBV7-2	TRBD1	TRBJ1-2	CASKPFRGSNYGYTF
TRBV7-3	.	TRBJ2-3	CASSLEGPWRGTDTQYF
TRBV21-1	.	TRBJ1-2	CASSETADRPYLGYTF
TRBV11-2	.	TRBJ2-3	CASRNTGTSTDTQYF
TRBV11-2	TRBD1	TRBJ1-3	CASSLSGTGRSSRNTIYF
TRBV10-1	TRBD1	TRBJ1-1	CASSQATTPNQGAGNTEAFF
TRBV7-2	.	TRBJ2-3	CASSLQGKDTQYF
TRBV5-1	.	TRBJ2-1	CASSLLMAGGNEQFF
TRBV5-6	.	TRBJ1-5	CAGSLTGGLSNQPQHF
TRBV9	.	TRBJ2-5	CASSVEQETQYF
TRBV4-1	TRBD2	TRBJ2-2	CASSLGRRGVGTGELFF
TRBV5-5	.	TRBJ1-2	CASSLGGGNSGYTF
TRBV27	TRBD2	TRBJ2-1	CASSRFGGVNEQFF
TRBV30	TRBD2	TRBJ2-7	CACSGGYYEQYF
TRBV27	.	TRBJ2-7	CASGVQGSPSYEQYF
TRBV7-7	TRBD2	TRBJ2-1	CASSLHELAGGQFF
TRBV7-9	.	TRBJ1-2	CASSTAFVYNGYTF
TRBV19	TRBD1	TRBJ1-1	CASSMEGTGADTEAFF
TRBV18	.	TRBJ1-4	CASSHRRSNEKLFF